This TCR beta chain was recovered during a study of Ad26.COV2.S vaccination and SARS-CoV-2 variants (dated by TCRdb to the early 2020s). Study-wide context: Donors in the vaccine arm were drawn from COV1001, a phase I-IIa trial of Ad26.COV2.S in healthy adults that was multicentre, randomized, double-blind and placebo-controlled. Ad26.COV2.S was administered intramuscularly at a dose of 5x10^10 or 1x10^11 viral particles, either as one shot or as two shots given 56 days apart. The specificity and breadth of SARS-CoV-2-reactive T cell receptors after Ad26.COV2.S vaccination were assessed by TCRbeta repertoire sequencing. The TCR-sequenced set comprised about 32 samples: around 20 Ad26.COV2.S vaccine recipients, 5 placebo recipients and 8 SARS-CoV-2 convalescent individuals. Participants in the trial were split at random into five groups of five each, receiving low-dose or high-dose Ad26.COV2.S once or twice, or else placebo on both occasions. Investigators remained blinded to trial group allocation during experiments and outcome assessment. Study-wide conclusions, independent of this receptor: The study was not powered to compare responses between vaccine doses or regimens. The authors noted that total T cell responses may have been underestimated by the TCR breadth and depth analyses. Higher spike-specific TCR breadth was observed in Ad26.COV2.S recipients than in placebo recipients (P = 0.0014). Vaccine and placebo recipients had comparable non-spike TCR breadth, which fits with the vaccine containing only spike. Substantial breadth of spike-specific CD8+ and CD4+ T cell responses was reported after vaccination.

What the treatment or condition label conveys for this sample: some 20 received Ad26.COV2.S at low or high dose, single or two shots; 5 received placebo; per-sample allocation not given. For vaccine and placebo recipients, repertoires were sequenced using samples collected on day 63 after the first injection. In Cohort 1b, 20 to 25 adults aged 18-55 years were enrolled at a single site in Boston, USA, between 29 July and 7 August 2020. Ad26.COV2.S was a replication-incompetent adenovirus type 26 vector that expressed a prefusion-stabilized SARS-CoV-2 spike protein derived from the original Wuhan strain. As for this clone: Its antigen target is currently unknown. No much larger clone exists at a distance of one base, and base qualities are not known.

The immunoSEQ Assay was the method used to sequence TCRbeta CDR3 regions. After extraction, genomic DNA underwent amplification by bias-controlled multiplex PCR, followed by high-throughput sequencing. The authors' pipeline ran thus. Collapsing and filtering of sequences were performed to quantify the absolute abundance of each unique TCRbeta CDR3 region. T cell fraction was estimated by normalization of TCRbeta template counts to usable DNA, with usable DNA being measured through amplification of reference genes present in all nucleated cells. Repertoire TCRs were annotated as SARS-CoV-2-specific when V gene, CDR3 amino acid sequence and J gene were exactly matched to a known reactive TCR set. The reference SARS-CoV-2 TCR set came from MIRA and was filtered for enrichment in COVID-19-positive ImmuneCODE repertoires, removing public or cross-reactive TCRs. Drawing on the MIRA antigens, annotated TCRs were analysed further at the level of specific ORF or position within ORF. Breadth was defined as the number of annotated unique rearrangements divided by the total number of unique productive rearrangements, and depth was defined as the summed frequency of the annotated unique rearrangements. TCR breadth was compared between groups using two-sided Wilcoxon rank-sum tests. Drawn from immuneACCESS, this table holds only the in-frame rearrangements with V and J called that TCRdb kept. Clones are partly lost; checked studies trace under half to an unresolved V gene and leave the rest unexplained. The DNA gave D and trimming, while V, J and clone size come from that table. The sample has 500,000 or so clones on record, 87% of them singletons. 13% of the sample rests with the top ten.

The junction shows trimming of 1 base on V and 0 bases on J, plus 11 bases between the germline ends. Looking up the germline V gene yields CDR1 SGHTA and CDR2 FQGNSA. Its CDR3 holds 16 amino acids, cysteine through phenylalanine. The kept DNA is CDR3 alone, 48 bases in frame from the first base. Sequencing was performed on peripheral blood, taken in a trial of Ad26.COV2.S vaccine versus placebo. Recombination linked TRBV7-2 to TRBJ2-3; the D gene is not confidently resolved. The TCR originated in a person aged 18-60 years who received the Ad26.COV2.S COVID-19 vaccine or a placebo. The DNA sequence is as follows: TGTGCCAGCAGCTTAGATATCGGATTTAGCACAGATACGCAGTATTTT. Translated, this is CASSLDIGFSTDTQYF. The full variable domain, completed from the reference TRBV7-2 and TRBJ2-3 proteins outside the CDR3, reads GAGVSQSPSNKVTEKGKDVELRCDPISGHTALYWYRQSLGQGLEFLIYFQGNSAPDKSGLPSDRFSAERTGGSVSTLTIQRTQQEDSAVYLCASSLDIGFSTDTQYFGPGTRLTVL.